Shown below are 21 T cell receptor beta chains from a single sample sequenced in a study of T cell repertoires in cytomegalovirus infection. TCRdb re-called the reads with MiXCR, one entry per CDR3 protein. The sample yields hundreds of thousands of distinct CDR3 sequences, under 40% seen once. The specimen sequenced was PBMCs. All receptors come from a human donor in good health (CMV status not recorded). Some clones in this sample may be carry-over from other donors' samples.

In this sample, this clonotype turned up a few times. The chain combines TRBV19 with TRBJ1-1, with 10 nucleotides matching TRBD1. The CDR3 length is 16 residues. Germline V gene sequence: CDR1 LNHDA, CDR2 SQIVND (reference sequence). V was pared by 9 bases and J by 0 bases, with 10 bases of the junction left unmatched. CDR3 amino acids: CASTRRDRGLNTEAFF. For the CDR3, the DNA is TGTGCCAGCACCCGGAGGGACAGGGGTCTGAACACTGAAGCTTTCTTT.

This rearrangement joins TRBV7-3 to TRBJ2-3; D is possibly TRBD2 (5 bases). CDR3 size: 15 residues. Germline CDR1 SGHTA, CDR2 FQGTGA. Trimming took 1 base from V and 6 from J, leaving 14 bases between them. The CDR3 reads CASSLRTVSGDTQYF. The CDR3 nucleotides read TGTGCCAGCAGCTTAAGGACCGTCTCGGGGGATACGCAGTATTTT.

The genes are TRBV28 and TRBJ2-1; TRBD2 might be the D (5 bases). Germline V CDR1 and CDR2: MDHEN, SYDVKM. With 1 base removed from V and 9 bases from J, the gap between germline ends came to 10 bases. This CDR3 has 13 amino acids. The CDR3 DNA follows: TGTGCCAGCAGTTTATTCGAGGGTACTGAGCAGTTCTTC. Encoded protein: CASSLFEGTEQFF.

The V and J genes are TRBV6-5 and TRBJ1-2; TRBD1 aligns across 8 bases. The CDR3 has 14 residues. V dropped 6 bases and J dropped 4; count of bases not matched to a gene: 7. In germline, CDR1 is MNHEY, CDR2 SVGAGI. DNA for the CDR3: TGTGCCAGCAGCCCCGGACAGGGTATCTATGGCTACACCTTC. Residues: CASSPGQGIYGYTF.

Ten or more counts support this clonotype. The chain carries TRBV7-2 and TRBJ1-5, with D possibly TRBD1 on 5 matching bases. CDR3 size: 16 residues. With 1 base removed from V and 0 bases from J, the gap between germline ends came to 10 bases. Germline CDR1 SGHTA, CDR2 FQGNSA. CDR3 sequence: CASSLVSTDSNQPQHF. In DNA, the CDR3 is TGTGCCAGCAGCTTAGTTTCGACAGATAGCAATCAGCCCCAGCATTTT.

This clonotype appeared many times. This rearrangement joins TRBV7-2 to TRBJ2-1; D ambiguous. CDR1 and CDR2 (germline): SGHTA, FQGNSA. V was shortened by 6 bases and J by 3 bases, with 12 bases between the two germline ends. This CDR3 has 14 amino acids. CDR3 nucleotide sequence: TGTGCCAGCAGTCCGTATGATAACTACAATGAGCAGTTCTTC. Translated, it gives CASSPYDNYNEQFF.

This rearrangement joins TRBV13 to TRBJ1-1; maybe TRBD1 (6 bases). The CDR3 runs 22 residues. Germline V gene sequence: CDR1 PRHDT, CDR2 FYEKMQ (reference sequence). V lost 2 bases to trimming and J lost 2 bases, with 33 bases between them. The CDR3 DNA reads TGTGCCAGCAGCTTAACAGGGTATCAACTCGTTCTAAGGCCTCATAACAACACTGAAGCTTTCTTT. Encoded protein: CASSLTGYQLVLRPHNNTEAFF.

This chain joins TRBV20-1 and TRBJ2-1; D gene ambiguous. This CDR3 contains 17 residues. Germline-derived CDR1 and CDR2 are DFQATT and SNEGSKA (reference sequence). Trimming took 6 bases from V and 1 from J, leaving 22 bases between them. CDR3 amino acids: CSAPPFRRRTSYNEQFF. The CDR3 nucleotides read TGCAGTGCCCCCCCTTTCCGGCGGCGCACATCCTACAATGAGCAGTTCTTC.

The V gene is TRBV19, the J gene TRBJ1-1, with a possible D match to TRBD1 (5 bases). Germline V gene sequence: CDR1 LNHDA, CDR2 SQIVND (reference sequence). The V end was cut by 3 bases, the J end by 7 bases, with 12 bases between. There are 13 residues in the CDR3. The CDR3 loop reads CASSIGGGSEAFF. CDR3 sequence (DNA): TGTGCCAGTAGTATCGGCGGGGGAAGTGAAGCTTTCTTT.

This clonotype was seen a few times. V usage is TRBV11-2 and J usage is TRBJ1-2, with no clear D. The CDR3 is 15 residues long. V lost 3 bases, J lost 8 bases, and 19 bases lay in between. Germline-derived CDR1 and CDR2 are SGHAT and FQNNGV. The CDR3 is CASSLYGAYPGGYTF. Here the CDR3 DNA reads TGTGCCAGCAGCTTGTATGGTGCCTACCCTGGGGGCTACACCTTC.

The J gene is TRBJ2-2, the V gene TRBV12-3 or TRBV12-4; 7 nucleotides match TRBD1. Trimming took 5 bases from V and 4 from J; bases not matched to a gene: 10. This CDR3 contains 16 residues. In DNA form, the CDR3 reads TGTGCCAGCAGTCCTAACAGGGGATCGGGCACCGGGGAGCTGTTTTTT. Protein product: CASSPNRGSGTGELFF.

This clonotype has just a few counts. The rearrangement uses TRBV5-1 and TRBJ1-1, with D possibly matching TRBD1 (6 bases). V gave up 0 bases and J gave up 2 bases, with 11 bases separating them. In germline, CDR1 is SGHRS, CDR2 YFSETQ. The CDR3 is 15 residues long. DNA of the CDR3: TGCGCCAGCAGCTTGGGTGCAGGGGCCAACACTGAAGCTTTCTTT. As protein: CASSLGAGANTEAFF.

The chain is built from TRBV7-3 and TRBJ1-1, with 8 nucleotides matching TRBD1. V shed 3 bases and J 7 bases; nucleotides not matched to a gene: 4. Per the germline V gene, CDR1 is SGHTA and CDR2 is FQGTGA. The length of the CDR3 is 13 residues. The CDR3 coding sequence is TGTGCCAGCAGCTTTAGGGACAGGAGTGAAGCTTTCTTT. As protein: CASSFRDRSEAFF.

This clonotype was found a few times. The chain has TRBV19 and TRBJ1-1, with a tentative D call TRBD1 (5 bases). CDR1 is LNHDA, CDR2 SQIVND, per germline (reference sequence). The CDR3 loop spans 15 amino acids. V gave up 4 bases and J gave up 1 base, with 13 bases separating them. CDR3 loop: CASSTLRQPNTEAFF. The CDR3 DNA follows: TGTGCCAGTAGTACGCTCAGACAGCCGAACACTGAAGCTTTCTTT.

The chain has TRBV6-6 and TRBJ1-1; a possible D gene is TRBD1 (6 bases). V was pared by 4 bases and J by 8 bases, with 8 bases between. CDR3 length: 11 residues. The germline V gene encodes CDR1 MNHNY and CDR2 SVGAGI (reference sequence). CDR3 amino acids: CASSFTGEAFF. The DNA for the CDR3 is TGTGCCAGCAGTTTCACAGGGGAAGCTTTCTTT.

Comments on this clonotype: A much more abundant neighbour one base away suggests this may be a read error. CDR3 sequence (DNA): TGTGCCAGCAGCAGGCGTCGGGACCTTAACACAGATACGCAGTATTTT. The encoded protein is CASSRRRDLNTDTQYF. The rearrangement links TRBV7-9 to TRBJ2-3; perhaps D is TRBD1 or TRBD2 (5 bases each). Deletions cut 5 bases from V and 2 bases from J, with 17 bases between. This CDR3 is built from 16 residues. Germline V gene data show CDR1 as SEHNR and CDR2 as FQNEAQ (reference sequence).

The V call is TRBV7-6, the J call TRBJ2-2; 8 bases are a match to TRBD2. Germline-derived CDR1 and CDR2 are SGHVS and FNYEAQ. The CDR3 contains 13 residues. The J segment lost 8 bases and the V segment lost 5 bases, leaving 4 bases of the junction unmatched. The CDR3 loop reads CASSPTSVGELFF. The CDR3 DNA reads TGTGCCAGCAGCCCGACTAGCGTTGGGGAGCTGTTTTTT.

This clonotype was recorded a few times. The rearrangement joins TRBV28 to TRBJ1-2, with D uncertain. V dropped 5 bases and J dropped 6 bases, with 13 bases sitting between them. Germline V CDR1 and CDR2: MDHEN, SYDVKM. The CDR3 spans 13 residues. Here the CDR3 reads CASSEMGRDGYTF. CDR3 DNA: TGTGCCAGCAGTGAAATGGGGAGGGATGGCTACACCTTC.

This clonotype appeared a few times. The rearrangement links TRBV15 to TRBJ2-1; D may be TRBD2 (6 bases). CDR1 and CDR2 (germline): LNHNV, YYDKDF (reference sequence). This CDR3 has 16 amino acids. Trimming shortened V by 4 bases and J by 3 bases, and 16 bases separated the two germline ends. The CDR3 is CATSKAGSSLYNEQFF. As DNA, the CDR3 is TGTGCCACCAGCAAGGCGGGATCCTCTCTCTACAATGAGCAGTTCTTC.

V and J are TRBV20-1 and TRBJ2-5; maybe TRBD2 (6 bases). The CDR3 spans 12 residues. The germline gives CDR1 DFQATT, CDR2 SNEGSKA (reference sequence). The V gene lost 5 bases and the J gene lost 5 bases, with 12 bases spanning the gap. In DNA, the CDR3 is TGCAGTGCTGGAGGAGGGAGGGAGACCCAGTACTTC. It yields the protein CSAGGGRETQYF.

This clonotype was seen repeatedly, ten times or more. The chain employs TRBV6-1 and TRBJ2-5, with D perhaps TRBD2 (5 bases). This CDR3 comprises 15 residues. Germline V gene data show CDR1 as MNHNS and CDR2 as SASEGT. Trimming took off 6 bases at V and 5 bases at J, with 19 bases between the two ends. The CDR3 reads CASRAGPPPGETQYF. The CDR3 DNA sequence: TGTGCCAGCAGGGCGGGCCCCCCGCCGGGGGAGACCCAGTACTTC.